Below are 15 T cell receptor beta chains sequenced from a single sample in a study of T cells in Graves' hyperthyroidism and ophthalmopathy. Amplification of TCR beta CDR3 regions was performed using RNA transcripts as template. RT-PCR in the first round (using the HTBI primer set) targeted the TCR CDR3. A single record per CDR3 protein comes from TCRdb applying MiXCR to the multiplex PCR reads. Of around 720,000 distinct CDR3 sequences detected, approximately 36% appear once; the ten largest clones hold around a third. Sequenced: blood. These receptors were taken from a woman between 40 and 50 years old with Graves' hyperthyroidism.

This clonotype occurred many times. The rearrangement links TRBV10-3 to TRBJ1-2; possible D gene TRBD1, 6 bases. Trimming pared 8 bases from V and 6 bases from J, leaving 19 bases between. In germline, CDR1 is ENHRY, CDR2 SYGVKD. The length of the CDR3 is 14 residues. CDR3 protein: CAIAGLKQGDGYTF. The CDR3 DNA reads TGTGCCATCGCGGGGCTTAAACAGGGAGATGGCTACACCTTC.

This clonotype was seen repeatedly, ten times or more. This chain joins TRBV29-1 and TRBJ1-2; D remains unclear. The CDR3 totals 13 residues. Trimming took 2 bases from V and 1 from J, leaving 8 bases between them. Germline V lookup: CDR1 SQVTM, CDR2 ANQGSEA. CDR3 loop: CSVEPTINYGYTF. CDR3 in DNA: TGCAGCGTTGAACCGACCATTAACTATGGCTACACCTTC. Full variable domain (remainder filled in from reference TRBV29-1 and TRBJ1-2): SAVISQKPSRDICQRGTSLTIQCQVDSQVTMMFWYRQQPGQSLTLIATANQGSEATYESGFVIDKFPISRPNLTFSTLTVSNMSPEDSSIYLCSVEPTINYGYTFGSGTRLTVV.

At least ten counts were recorded for this clonotype. The rearrangement links TRBV7-8 to TRBJ2-7; D uncertain. The CDR3 is made up of 14 amino acids. The V end lost 2 bases, the J end lost 6 bases, and 14 bases lay between the germline ends. Germline V gene data show CDR1 as SGHVS and CDR2 as FQNEAQ. In nucleotides, the CDR3 is TGTGCCAGCAGCTTACGTACACATCCTAGCGAGCAGTACTTC. This encodes CASSLRTHPSEQYF.

In the case of this clonotype: The junction departs from germline at one end; a sequencing error may be responsible. The chain is built from TRBV10-2 and TRBJ2-2; D assignment may be TRBD1 or TRBD2 (5 bases each). Germline CDR1 and CDR2: WSHSY and SAAADI. The length of the CDR3 is 14 residues. CDR3 DNA: TGTGCCAGCAGCGGTGATGGGGCTCACGGGGAGCTGTTTTTT. It translates to CASSGDGAHGELFF.

This clonotype was counted only a few times. The chain is built from TRBV7-2 and TRBJ2-5; no clear D. CDR1 is SGHTA and CDR2 is FQGNSA in the germline V gene. The ends were cut back, 5 bases at V and 5 bases at J, with 15 bases in the middle. There are 14 residues in the CDR3. In DNA form, the CDR3 reads TGTGCCAGCAGCCCCCCTTGGTATCTGGAGACCCAGTACTTC. Amino acids: CASSPPWYLETQYF.

This clonotype was observed many times. J is TRBJ2-7 and V is TRBV6-6; D is possibly TRBD1 (5 bases). With 5 bases removed from V and 6 bases from J, the gap between germline ends came to 17 bases. The CDR3 contains 14 residues. Germline V gene lookup returns CDR1 MNHNY and CDR2 SVGAGI (reference sequence). The CDR3 bases are TGTGCCAGCAGTCGATCCGTGACAGTGGTCGAGCAGTACTTC. Translated: CASSRSVTVVEQYF.

The V call is TRBV6-1, the J call TRBJ1-5; 10 bases line up with TRBD1. Looked up from germline, CDR1 is MNHNS and CDR2 is SASEGT. This CDR3 is 14 amino acids long. Germline trimming cut 6 bases from V and 5 bases from J; bases unmatched to any gene: 4. CDR3 sequence reads: CASRWTGGYQPQHF. The CDR3 nucleotides are TGTGCCAGCAGATGGACAGGGGGTTATCAGCCCCAGCATTTT.

Concerning this clonotype: Without the conserved terminal phenylalanine or tryptophan, this CDR3 likely stems from a read error. V and J are TRBV20-1 and TRBJ2-7; maybe TRBD2 (7 bases). The V end was cut by 0 bases, the J end by 2 bases, with 11 bases between. Germline V lookup: CDR1 DFQATT, CDR2 SNEGSKA (reference sequence). The CDR3 is made up of 14 amino acids. The CDR3 coding sequence is TGCAGTGCTAGAGATCAGGGGAGGGCCTACGAGCAGTACCTC. Translating gives CSARDQGRAYEQYL.

At least ten counts were recorded for this clonotype. V gene TRBV7-8 combines with J gene TRBJ2-2; the match to TRBD1 covers 8 bases. With 4 bases clipped from V and 1 base from J, the junction kept 2 bases outside the gene matches. In germline, CDR1 is SGHVS, CDR2 FQNEAQ. There are 15 residues in the CDR3. CDR3 nucleotides: TGTGCCAGCAGCTACAGGGGGTGGAACACCGGGGAGCTGTTTTTT. This codes for CASSYRGWNTGELFF. Combining the CDR3 with reference TRBV7-8 and TRBJ2-2 gives the whole variable domain GAGVSQSPRYKVAKRGQDVALRCDPISGHVSLFWYQQALGQGPEFLTYFQNEAQLDKSGLPSDRFFAERPEGSVSTLKIQRTQQEDSAVYLCASSYRGWNTGELFFGEGSRLTVL.

Note on this clonotype: The conserved phenylalanine or tryptophan normally closing the CDR3 is absent here, so this likely arose from a read error. The V call is TRBV13, the J call TRBJ1-1; 8 bases line up with TRBD1. The CDR3 extends over 14 amino acids. With 5 bases clipped from V and 6 bases from J, the junction kept 8 bases outside the gene matches. Germline V gene lookup returns CDR1 PRHDT and CDR2 FYEKMQ (reference sequence). The CDR3 bases are TGTGCCAGCAGCAGCCGGACAGGGTGGGCTGAAGCTTTCCTT. Translated: CASSSRTGWAEAFL.

This clonotype was observed a few times. An end of the junction differs from the germline gene, which may be a read error. This chain connects TRBV13 to TRBJ1-2; tentative D call: TRBD1 (6 bases). The CDR3 length is 11 residues. Germline V CDR1 and CDR2: PRHDT, FYEKMQ (reference sequence). CDR3 bases: TGTGCCAGCAGCTTCCGGCAGGGGTTCGCCTTC. The encoded protein is CASSFRQGFAF.

V gene TRBV4-1 combines with J gene TRBJ2-5; 10 nucleotides align to TRBD1. With V trimmed by 0 bases and J by 5 bases, 6 bases remained unmatched. Per the germline V gene, CDR1 is MGHRA and CDR2 is YSYEKL. The CDR3 extends over 16 amino acids. This CDR3 is CASSQDIWDRGETQYF. The CDR3 nucleotides are TGCGCCAGCAGCCAAGATATCTGGGACAGGGGTGAGACCCAGTACTTC.

This clonotype was counted only a few times. This chain connects TRBV6-5 to TRBJ1-2; no firm D call. Germline V gene sequence: CDR1 MNHEY, CDR2 SVGAGI. This CDR3 has 13 residues. The V end was cut by 8 bases, the J end by 5 bases, with 15 bases between. The CDR3 DNA reads TGTGCCAGCGCCCCTCGGACGTTTTATGGCTACACCTTC. Translation gives CASAPRTFYGYTF.

This chain joins TRBV7-8 and TRBJ1-2; 8 nucleotides align to TRBD1. V was clipped by 3 bases and J by 3 bases; unmatched bases: 9. CDR1 is SGHVS, CDR2 FQNEAQ, per germline. The CDR3 runs to 16 residues. CDR3 sequence: CASSLGCRGLDYGYTF. Here the CDR3 DNA reads TGTGCCAGCAGCTTGGGGTGCAGGGGGCTCGACTATGGCTACACCTTC.

This clonotype showed up many times. The rearrangement uses TRBV24-1 and TRBJ2-1; D possibly corresponds to TRBD1 (5 bases). This CDR3 has 14 residues. CDR1 KGHDR and CDR2 SFDVKD come from the germline V gene. Trimming took 6 bases from V and 2 from J, leaving 10 bases between them. CDR3 residues: CATSRRQTYNEQFF. In nucleotides, the CDR3 is TGTGCCACCAGTAGGAGACAGACCTACAATGAGCAGTTCTTC.